Sequencing of this TCR beta chain was carried out in a study of T cell responses to AZD1222 COVID-19 vaccine. This CDR3 spans 14 amino acids. Germline trimming cut 4 bases from V and 4 bases from J; bases unmatched to any gene: 3. Germline V lookup: CDR1 LNHDA, CDR2 SQIVND (reference sequence). Some clones are missing from TCRdb's copy, which holds only in-frame ones; the method was immunoSEQ multiplex PCR. The sample gives more than 110,000 clones, about 90% of which show up once; around 3.8% is in the top ten. The table lists this clone with a count of one. V gene TRBV19 combines with J gene TRBJ2-2; the match to TRBD2 covers 7 bases. The receptor was derived from an adult in good health. The sample consisted of peripheral blood, taken on day 0 of AZD1222 vaccination. The CDR3 DNA reads TGTGCCAGTAGTAGCGGGAGTTTCACCGGGGAGCTGTTTTTT. Its translation: CASSSGSFTGELFF.